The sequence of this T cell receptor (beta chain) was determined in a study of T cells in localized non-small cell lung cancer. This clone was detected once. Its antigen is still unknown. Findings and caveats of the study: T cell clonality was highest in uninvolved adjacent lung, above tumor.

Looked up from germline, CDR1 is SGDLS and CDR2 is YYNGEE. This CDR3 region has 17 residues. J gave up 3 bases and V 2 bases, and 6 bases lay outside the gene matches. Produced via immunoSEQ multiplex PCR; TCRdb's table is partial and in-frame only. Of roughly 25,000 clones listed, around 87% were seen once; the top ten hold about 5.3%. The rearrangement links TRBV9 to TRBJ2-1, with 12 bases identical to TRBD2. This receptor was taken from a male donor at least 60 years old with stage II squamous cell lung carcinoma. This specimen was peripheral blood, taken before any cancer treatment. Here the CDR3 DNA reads TGTGCCAGCAGCGTGACTAGCGGGGGTGCCGTCTACAATGAGCAGTTCTTC. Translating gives CASSVTSGGAVYNEQFF.